These T cell receptor beta chains were read from a single sample in a study of T cell changes during pregnancy in multiple sclerosis. The method was immunoSEQ multiplex PCR; TCRdb's version includes in-frame clones alone and lacks a portion of them. This table holds over 35,000 clones, about nine tenths found once. This sample comprised CD8+ T cells from peripheral blood mononuclear cells, obtained in the first trimester of pregnancy. The receptors were sampled from a female donor with multiple sclerosis, enrolled in a pregnancy study. The CDR3 runs from the conserved cysteine through the conserved F or W. Each record gives: V gene, J gene, D gene, clone size, CDR3 length, CDR3 protein, CDR3 DNA. A D gene is named only where the DNA matches it firmly. Not every row has a clone size; where given, it reads once, few, many or a size class.

v_call: TRBV15; j_call: TRBJ2-2; d_call: TRBD1; clone_size: NA; cdr3_length: 16; cdr3_aa: CATTTGGLSNTGELFF; cdr3_nt: TGTGCCACCACCACAGGGGGCCTTTCGAACACCGGGGAGCTGTTTTTT
v_call: TRBV7-9; j_call: TRBJ2-1; d_call: NA; clone_size: NA; cdr3_length: 13; cdr3_aa: CASSIRTDNEQFF; cdr3_nt: TGTGCCAGCAGCATACGGACAGACAATGAGCAGTTCTTC
v_call: TRBV9; j_call: TRBJ2-7; d_call: TRBD2; clone_size: NA; cdr3_length: 15; cdr3_aa: CASSAGLAVSSEQYF; cdr3_nt: TGTGCCAGCAGCGCGGGACTAGCGGTTTCAAGCGAGCAGTACTTC
v_call: TRBV7-2; j_call: TRBJ2-1; d_call: NA; clone_size: once; cdr3_length: 15; cdr3_aa: CASSLFGDGYNEQFF; cdr3_nt: TGTGCCAGCAGCTTGTTCGGCGACGGGTACAATGAGCAGTTCTTC
v_call: TRBV19; j_call: TRBJ1-1; d_call: NA; clone_size: medium-sized; cdr3_length: 9; cdr3_aa: CASSLEAFF; cdr3_nt: TGTGCCAGTAGTTTAGAAGCTTTCTTT
v_call: TRBV6-1; j_call: TRBJ2-1; d_call: NA; clone_size: once; cdr3_length: 16; cdr3_aa: CASSGRGTTGMGEQFF; cdr3_nt: TGTGCCAGCAGTGGGAGGGGGACTACAGGGATGGGTGAGCAGTTCTTC
v_call: TRBV2; j_call: TRBJ2-7; d_call: NA; clone_size: NA; cdr3_length: 15; cdr3_aa: CASSEAPGAHYEQYF; cdr3_nt: TGTGCCAGCAGTGAAGCGCCAGGGGCTCACTACGAGCAGTACTTC
v_call: TRBV6-5; j_call: TRBJ2-1; d_call: NA; clone_size: NA; cdr3_length: 15; cdr3_aa: CASSLQGRVHNEQFF; cdr3_nt: TGTGCCAGCAGTTTACAGGGCCGCGTCCACAATGAGCAGTTCTTC
v_call: TRBV7-2; j_call: TRBJ2-5; d_call: TRBD2; clone_size: few; cdr3_length: 16; cdr3_aa: CASSLGPAGVRETQYF; cdr3_nt: TGTGCCAGCAGCTTAGGGCCAGCGGGAGTACGTGAGACCCAGTACTTC
v_call: TRBV27; j_call: TRBJ2-1; d_call: TRBD1; clone_size: NA; cdr3_length: 15; cdr3_aa: CASSLQGIPYNEQFF; cdr3_nt: TGTGCCAGCAGTCTACAGGGGATCCCCTACAATGAGCAGTTCTTC
v_call: TRBV6-1; j_call: TRBJ2-7; d_call: NA; clone_size: NA; cdr3_length: 14; cdr3_aa: CASSELVLLYEQYF; cdr3_nt: TGTGCCAGCAGTGAATTGGTACTTCTCTACGAGCAGTACTTC
v_call: TRBV5-1; j_call: TRBJ2-2; d_call: TRBD2; clone_size: NA; cdr3_length: 17; cdr3_aa: CASSLYVAGGGAGELFF; cdr3_nt: TGCGCCAGCAGCCTTTACGTAGCGGGCGGGGGAGCCGGGGAGCTGTTTTTT
v_call: TRBV7-9; j_call: TRBJ2-7; d_call: TRBD1; clone_size: NA; cdr3_length: 14; cdr3_aa: CASTGDSAIREQYF; cdr3_nt: TGTGCCAGCACCGGGGACAGCGCTATCCGCGAGCAGTACTTC
v_call: TRBV29-1; j_call: TRBJ1-1; d_call: NA; clone_size: medium-sized; cdr3_length: 13; cdr3_aa: CSVVKGEGTEAFF; cdr3_nt: TGCAGCGTGGTTAAAGGGGAAGGCACTGAAGCTTTCTTT
v_call: TRBV7-9; j_call: TRBJ2-2; d_call: NA; clone_size: NA; cdr3_length: 13; cdr3_aa: CAGRLENTGELFF; cdr3_nt: TGTGCCGGTCGACTGGAAAACACCGGGGAGCTGTTTTTT
v_call: TRBV4-3; j_call: TRBJ1-1; d_call: NA; clone_size: NA; cdr3_length: 16; cdr3_aa: CASSQDRRGANTEAFF; cdr3_nt: TGCGCCAGCAGCCAAGATAGGCGGGGGGCCAACACTGAAGCTTTCTTT
v_call: TRBV2; j_call: TRBJ2-3; d_call: TRBD2; clone_size: NA; cdr3_length: 14; cdr3_aa: CASWGGVFTDTQYF; cdr3_nt: TGTGCCAGCTGGGGGGGGGTGTTCACAGATACGCAGTATTTT
v_call: TRBV11-2; j_call: TRBJ2-1; d_call: TRBD1; clone_size: NA; cdr3_length: 16; cdr3_aa: CASSLRGGDRGNEQFF; cdr3_nt: TGTGCCAGCAGCTTAAGGGGGGGGGACAGGGGGAATGAGCAGTTCTTC
v_call: TRBV27; j_call: TRBJ2-7; d_call: NA; clone_size: NA; cdr3_length: 13; cdr3_aa: CASRQGYLSEQYF; cdr3_nt: TGTGCCAGCAGACAGGGATACCTTTCTGAGCAGTACTTC
v_call: TRBV7-9; j_call: TRBJ2-1; d_call: NA; clone_size: NA; cdr3_length: 13; cdr3_aa: CASISSVFNEQFF; cdr3_nt: TGTGCCAGCATCTCCTCTGTGTTCAATGAGCAGTTCTTC
v_call: TRBV7-9; j_call: TRBJ1-2; d_call: NA; clone_size: NA; cdr3_length: 13; cdr3_aa: CASSLSGDYGYTF; cdr3_nt: TGTGCCAGCAGTCTATCAGGGGACTATGGCTACACCTTC
v_call: TRBV5-4; j_call: TRBJ1-1; d_call: NA; clone_size: few; cdr3_length: 13; cdr3_aa: CASSLGTHTEAFF; cdr3_nt: TGTGCCAGCAGCTTGGGGACACACACTGAAGCTTTCTTT
v_call: TRBV7-9; j_call: TRBJ1-4; d_call: NA; clone_size: NA; cdr3_length: 15; cdr3_aa: CASSLGSRTDEKLFF; cdr3_nt: TGTGCCAGCAGCTTAGGGAGCCGGACAGACGAAAAACTGTTTTTT
v_call: TRBV9; j_call: TRBJ2-1; d_call: TRBD2; clone_size: many; cdr3_length: 14; cdr3_aa: CASSVASGANEQFF; cdr3_nt: TGTGCCAGCAGCGTAGCTAGCGGGGCAAATGAGCAGTTCTTC
v_call: TRBV7-6; j_call: TRBJ2-7; d_call: NA; clone_size: NA; cdr3_length: 16; cdr3_aa: CASSLAVTGDSYEQYF; cdr3_nt: TGTGCCAGCAGCTTAGCCGTGACGGGAGACTCCTACGAGCAGTACTTC
v_call: TRBV4-2; j_call: TRBJ2-7; d_call: NA; clone_size: NA; cdr3_length: 12; cdr3_aa: CASSQGGYEQYF; cdr3_nt: TGTGCCAGCAGCCAAGGAGGCTACGAGCAGTACTTC
v_call: TRBV5-6; j_call: TRBJ1-6; d_call: NA; clone_size: NA; cdr3_length: 17; cdr3_aa: CASSLEGVGDYNSPLHF; cdr3_nt: TGTGCCAGCAGCTTGGAGGGGGTAGGGGACTATAATTCACCCCTCCACTTT